Below, 8 T cell receptor beta chains from the same sample are listed, as sequenced in a study of T cell responses to AZD1222 COVID-19 vaccine. Data came from immunoSEQ multiplex PCR; TCRdb stores just in-frame clones and leaves some out. This sample yields some 120,000 clones, of which about 89% are seen a single time; around 10% belongs to the top ten. The sequencing used peripheral blood, collected on day 0 of MenACWY control vaccination. These receptor sequences come from an adult in good health.

The V and J genes are TRBV11-3 and TRBJ2-2, with D unresolved. V was clipped by 4 bases and J by 5 bases, with 14 bases between them. This CDR3 spans 15 amino acids. The germline gives CDR1 SGHNT, CDR2 YENEEA. CDR3 in DNA: TGTGCCAGCAGCTCGAGAAGCTATAAAACCGGGGAGCTGTTTTTT. Its protein product is CASSSRSYKTGELFF.

V is TRBV7-2 and J is TRBJ2-6; no clear D gene. Trimming stripped 5 bases from V and 1 base from J, with 6 bases between. Germline-derived CDR1 and CDR2 are SGHTA and FQGNSA. The CDR3 is 14 residues long. CDR3 in amino acids: CASSVRSGANVLTF. DNA for the CDR3: TGTGCCAGCAGCGTCCGTTCTGGGGCCAACGTCCTGACTTTC.

The chain is built from TRBV18 and TRBJ2-7; D gene unclear. Trimming took off 4 bases at V and 4 bases at J, with 11 bases between the two ends. The germline CDR1 and CDR2 sequences are KGHSH and LQKENI. The CDR3 contains 13 residues. The CDR3: CASSLTRAYEQYF. CDR3 DNA sequence: TGTGCCAGCTCACTAACACGGGCTTACGAGCAGTACTTC.

The CDR3 DNA is TGCGCCAGCAGCCAAGATTTGTTAAACTATGGCTACACCTTC. Its protein product is CASSQDLLNYGYTF. This chain joins TRBV4-3 and TRBJ1-2; the D is unclear. This CDR3 region has 14 residues. Trimming removed 0 bases from V and 2 bases from J, with 7 bases in between. Germline loops: CDR1 LGHNA, CDR2 YSLEER.

This clone is a singleton in its sample. The chain uses TRBV24-1 and TRBJ1-1; possible D gene TRBD1, 5 bases. The germline V and J ends were trimmed by 6 bases and 1 base, with 5 bases remaining between them. Germline CDR1 reads KGHDR; CDR2 reads SFDVKD. The CDR3 sequence is 12 residues long. The CDR3 coding sequence is TGTGCCACCAGTCAGGGGAACACTGAAGCTTTCTTT. Residues: CATSQGNTEAFF.

The chain is built from TRBV11-3 and TRBJ2-5, with D uncertain. The CDR3 extends over 13 amino acids. CDR1 and CDR2 (germline): SGHNT, YENEEA. V lost 0 bases, J lost 0 bases, and 2 bases lay in between. CDR3 in DNA: TGTGCCAGCAGCTTAGAGTACCAAGAGACCCAGTACTTC. It yields the protein CASSLEYQETQYF.

The chain recombines TRBV11-2 with TRBJ2-5, with 7 bases fitting TRBD2. J gave up 4 bases and V 3 bases, and 2 bases lay outside the gene matches. The CDR3 extends over 13 amino acids. Germline CDR1 reads SGHAT; CDR2 reads FQNNGV. CDR3 loop: CASSLGGGETQYF. The CDR3, as DNA: TGTGCCAGCAGCTTGGGGGGGGGAGAGACCCAGTACTTC.

This clone has just one count. The chain couples TRBV10-3 to TRBJ2-1; the D is unclear. The ends were cut back, 3 bases at V and 4 bases at J, with 13 bases in the middle. The CDR3 is made up of 15 amino acids. Germline loops: CDR1 ENHRY, CDR2 SYGVKD. In DNA form, the CDR3 reads TGTGCCATCAGTGATTCAGGAGCGAATTACAATGAGCAGTTCTTC. It codes for CAISDSGANYNEQFF.